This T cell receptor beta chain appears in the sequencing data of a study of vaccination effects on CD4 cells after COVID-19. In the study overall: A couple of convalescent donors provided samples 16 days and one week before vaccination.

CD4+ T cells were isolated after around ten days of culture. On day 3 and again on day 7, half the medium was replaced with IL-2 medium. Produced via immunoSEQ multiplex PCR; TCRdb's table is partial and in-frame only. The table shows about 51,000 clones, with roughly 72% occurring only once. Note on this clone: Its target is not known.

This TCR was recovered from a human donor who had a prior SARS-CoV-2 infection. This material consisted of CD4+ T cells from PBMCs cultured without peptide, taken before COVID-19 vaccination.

This chain's CDR3 is CASTRWGRGTQETQYF. The CDR3 coding sequence is TGTGCCAGCACCCGATGGGGCAGGGGAACCCAAGAGACCCAGTACTTC. The genes are TRBV5-8 and TRBJ2-5; D is possibly TRBD1 (6 bases). Germline values: CDR1 SGHTS, CDR2 YDEGEE. V was shortened by 6 bases and J by 1 base, with 19 bases between the two germline ends. The CDR3 loop spans 16 amino acids.